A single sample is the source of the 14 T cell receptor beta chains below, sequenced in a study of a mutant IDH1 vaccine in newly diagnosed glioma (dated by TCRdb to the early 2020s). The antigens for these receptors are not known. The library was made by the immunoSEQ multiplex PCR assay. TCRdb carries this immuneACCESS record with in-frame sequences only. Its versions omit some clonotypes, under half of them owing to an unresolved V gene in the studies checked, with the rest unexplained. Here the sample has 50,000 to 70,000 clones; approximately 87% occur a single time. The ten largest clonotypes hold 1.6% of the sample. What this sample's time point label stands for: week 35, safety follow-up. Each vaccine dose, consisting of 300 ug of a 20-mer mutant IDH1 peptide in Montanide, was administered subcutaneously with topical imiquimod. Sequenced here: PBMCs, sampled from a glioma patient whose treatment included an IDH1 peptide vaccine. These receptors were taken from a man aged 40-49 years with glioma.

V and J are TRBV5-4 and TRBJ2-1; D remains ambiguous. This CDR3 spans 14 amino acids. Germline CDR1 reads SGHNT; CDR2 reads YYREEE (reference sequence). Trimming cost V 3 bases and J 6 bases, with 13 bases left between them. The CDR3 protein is CASSSSGGSNEQFF. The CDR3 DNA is TGTGCCAGCAGCTCCTCCGGCGGAAGCAATGAGCAGTTCTTC.

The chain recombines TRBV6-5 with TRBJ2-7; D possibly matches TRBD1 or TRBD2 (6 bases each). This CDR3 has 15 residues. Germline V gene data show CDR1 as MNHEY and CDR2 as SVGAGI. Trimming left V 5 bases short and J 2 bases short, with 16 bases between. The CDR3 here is CASSTGTPTPYEQYF. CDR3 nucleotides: TGTGCCAGCAGTACAGGGACTCCTACTCCCTACGAGCAGTACTTC.

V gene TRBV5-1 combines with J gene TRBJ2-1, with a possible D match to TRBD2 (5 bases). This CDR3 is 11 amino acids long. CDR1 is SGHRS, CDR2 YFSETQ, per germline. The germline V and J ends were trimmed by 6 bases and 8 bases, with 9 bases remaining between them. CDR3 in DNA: TGCGCCAGCACCGGCGGGTATGAGCAGTTCTTC. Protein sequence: CASTGGYEQFF.

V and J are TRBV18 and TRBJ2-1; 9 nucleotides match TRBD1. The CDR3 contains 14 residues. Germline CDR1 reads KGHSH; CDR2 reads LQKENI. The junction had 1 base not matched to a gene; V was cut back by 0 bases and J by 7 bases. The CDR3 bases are TGTGCCAGCTCACCACCCGGACAGGGGAATGAGCAGTTCTTC. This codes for CASSPPGQGNEQFF.

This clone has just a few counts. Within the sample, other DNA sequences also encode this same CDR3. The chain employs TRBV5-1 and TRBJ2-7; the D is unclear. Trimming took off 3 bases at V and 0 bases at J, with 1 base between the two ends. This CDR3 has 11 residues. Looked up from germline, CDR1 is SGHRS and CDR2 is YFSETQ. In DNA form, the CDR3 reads TGCGCCAGCAGCTCCTCCTACGAGCAGTACTTC. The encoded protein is CASSSSYEQYF.

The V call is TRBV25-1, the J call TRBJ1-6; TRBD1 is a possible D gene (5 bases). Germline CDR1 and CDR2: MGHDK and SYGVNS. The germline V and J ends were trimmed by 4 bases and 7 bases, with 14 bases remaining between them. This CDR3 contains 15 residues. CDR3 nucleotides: TGTGCCAGCAGTGCACCCCGGGGGTGGAATTCACCCCTCCACTTT. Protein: CASSAPRGWNSPLHF.

CDR3 coding DNA: TGTGCCAGCAGCCCCAACCCCAGGGCTGGCGAGCAGTACTTC. It specifies CASSPNPRAGEQYF. The chain employs TRBV7-9 and TRBJ2-7; TRBD1 is a possible D gene (5 bases). V was shortened by 5 bases and J by 6 bases, with 17 bases between the two germline ends. The length of the CDR3 is 14 residues. Germline V gives CDR1 SEHNR, CDR2 FQNEAQ (reference sequence). Filled out from reference TRBV7-9 and TRBJ2-7, the complete variable domain reads DTGVSQNPRHKITKRGQNVTFRCDPISEHNRLYWYRQTLGQGPEFLTYFQNEAQLEKSRLLSDRFSAERPKGSFSTLEIQRTEQGDSAMYLCASSPNPRAGEQYFGPGTRLTVT.

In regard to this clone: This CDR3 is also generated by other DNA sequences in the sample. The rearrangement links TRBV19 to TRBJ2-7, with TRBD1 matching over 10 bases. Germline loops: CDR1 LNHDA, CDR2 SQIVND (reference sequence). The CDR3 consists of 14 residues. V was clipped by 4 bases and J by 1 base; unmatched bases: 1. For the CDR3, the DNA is TGTGCCAGTAGTAGGGGACAGGGGTCCTACGAGCAGTACTTC. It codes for CASSRGQGSYEQYF. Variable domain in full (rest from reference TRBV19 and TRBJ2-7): DGGITQSPKYLFRKEGQNVTLSCEQNLNHDAMYWYRQDPGQGLRLIYYSQIVNDFQKGDIAEGYSVSREKKESFPLTVTSAQKNPTAFYLCASSRGQGSYEQYFGPGTRLTVT.

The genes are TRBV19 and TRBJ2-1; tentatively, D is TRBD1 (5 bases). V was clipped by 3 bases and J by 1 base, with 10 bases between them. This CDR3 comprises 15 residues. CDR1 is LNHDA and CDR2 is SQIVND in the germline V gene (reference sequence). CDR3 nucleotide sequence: TGTGCCAGTAGTATCTCAGGGTATTCCTACAATGAGCAGTTCTTC. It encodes CASSISGYSYNEQFF.

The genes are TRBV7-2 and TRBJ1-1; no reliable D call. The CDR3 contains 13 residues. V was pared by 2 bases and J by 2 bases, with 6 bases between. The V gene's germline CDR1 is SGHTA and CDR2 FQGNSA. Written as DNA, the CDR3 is TGTGCCAGCAGCTTATGGAGTAACACTGAAGCTTTCTTT. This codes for CASSLWSNTEAFF.

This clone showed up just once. The chain's CDR3 is CAISDRTGGLQPQHF. In nucleotides, the CDR3 is TGTGCCATCAGTGATAGGACAGGGGGCCTTCAGCCCCAGCATTTT. The chain employs TRBV10-3 and TRBJ1-5; 11 bases fit TRBD1. Germline loops: CDR1 ENHRY, CDR2 SYGVKD. The CDR3 extends over 15 amino acids. Germline trimming cut 3 bases from V and 6 bases from J; bases unmatched to any gene: 4.

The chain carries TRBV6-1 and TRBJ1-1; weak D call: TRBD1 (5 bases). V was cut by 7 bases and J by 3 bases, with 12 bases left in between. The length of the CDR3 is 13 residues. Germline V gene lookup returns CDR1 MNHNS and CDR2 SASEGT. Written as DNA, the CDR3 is TGTGCCAGCACTTGGGGCAGGGACACTGAAGCTTTCTTT. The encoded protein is CASTWGRDTEAFF.

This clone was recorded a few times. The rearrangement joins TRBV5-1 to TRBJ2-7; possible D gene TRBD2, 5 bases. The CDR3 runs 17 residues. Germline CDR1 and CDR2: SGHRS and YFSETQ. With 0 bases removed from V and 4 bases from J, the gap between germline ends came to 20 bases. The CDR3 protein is CASSLGGRTLARYEQYF. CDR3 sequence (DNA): TGCGCCAGCAGCTTGGGGGGAAGGACCCTAGCTCGGTACGAGCAGTACTTC. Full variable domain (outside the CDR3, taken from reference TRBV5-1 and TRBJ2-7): KAGVTQTPRYLIKTRGQQVTLSCSPISGHRSVSWYQQTPGQGLQFLFEYFSETQRNKGNFPGRFSGRQFSNSRSEMNVSTLELGDSALYLCASSLGGRTLARYEQYFGPGTRLTVT.

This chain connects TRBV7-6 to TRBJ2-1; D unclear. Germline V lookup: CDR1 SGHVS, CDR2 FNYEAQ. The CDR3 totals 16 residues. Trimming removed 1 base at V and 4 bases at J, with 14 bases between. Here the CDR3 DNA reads TGTGCCAGCAGCTTAGTTGGGGATACAGCGTACAATGAGCAGTTCTTC. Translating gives CASSLVGDTAYNEQFF.